Sequencing of this TCR beta chain was carried out in a study of immune characterization of retroperitoneal liposarcoma. In this sample, this clonotype is medium-sized. TCRdb fed the PCR reads into MiXCR, producing one record per CDR3 protein. Of around 12,000 distinct CDR3 sequences listed, approximately 50% are singletons. Sequencing was performed on tumor tissue. The TCR sequence derives from a female donor with retroperitoneal liposarcoma.

In DNA form, the CDR3 reads TGTGCCAGCAAGTGGAACGACGGTACCTACGAGCAGTACTTC. Translated: CASKWNDGTYEQYF. The J gene is TRBJ2-1, the V gene TRBV6-1, with D unclear. Judging by the DNA end, TRBJ2-7 fits better; the J call may be wrong. Germline V lookup: CDR1 MNHNS, CDR2 SASEGT. This CDR3 has 14 residues.